A selection of T cell receptor beta chains follows, all from one sample in a study of CD8 T cells in ankylosing spondylitis. A single record per CDR3 protein comes from TCRdb applying MiXCR to the 5' RACE reads. In the table there are around 210,000 distinct CDR3 sequences, 8% to 10% of which are singletons. The specimen sequenced was blood, either unsorted or a sorted T cell fraction (not recorded which). The receptors here all came from a female donor with ankylosing spondylitis or in good health (not recorded which). The CDR3 runs from the conserved cysteine through the conserved F or W. D genes are given only for firm matches. Clone size is not always given. Where it is, it says once, few, many or a class for expanded clones.

clone size: NA; CDR3 length: 18; D gene: NA; J gene: TRBJ2-2; V gene: TRBV11-2; CDR3 protein: CASSFPSRSGSNTGELFF; CDR3 DNA: TGTGCCAGCAGCTTTCCTAGCCGGTCCGGATCCAACACCGGGGAGCTGTTTTTT
clone size: many; CDR3 length: 15; D gene: NA; J gene: TRBJ2-2; V gene: TRBV15; CDR3 protein: CATSRDPYSAGELFF; CDR3 DNA: TGTGCCACCAGCAGAGATCCCTACTCCGCCGGGGAGCTGTTTTTT
clone size: many; CDR3 length: 16; D gene: NA; J gene: TRBJ2-2; V gene: TRBV28; CDR3 protein: CASSLWSGSRTGELFF; CDR3 DNA: TGTGCCAGCAGTTTATGGAGCGGTAGCCGAACCGGGGAGCTGTTTTTT
clone size: few; CDR3 length: 11; D gene: NA; J gene: TRBJ2-3; V gene: TRBV29-1; CDR3 protein: CSVEPGSTQYF; CDR3 DNA: TGCAGCGTTGAACCAGGTTCTACGCAGTATTTT
clone size: many; CDR3 length: 19; D gene: TRBD2; J gene: TRBJ2-2; V gene: TRBV20-1; CDR3 protein: CSARLAGGTLPVNTGELFF; CDR3 DNA: TGCAGTGCGAGACTAGCGGGAGGCACTCTCCCTGTGAACACCGGGGAGCTGTTTTTT
clone size: many; CDR3 length: 18; D gene: NA; J gene: TRBJ2-7; V gene: TRBV20-1; CDR3 protein: CSARISDPSAGPSYEQYF; CDR3 DNA: TGCAGTGCTAGGATTAGCGATCCCTCGGCGGGTCCCTCCTACGAGCAGTACTTC
clone size: few; CDR3 length: 13; D gene: NA; J gene: TRBJ1-2; V gene: TRBV19; CDR3 protein: CASSPTSGKGYTF; CDR3 DNA: TGTGCCAGTAGTCCAACCTCAGGGAAAGGCTACACCTTC
clone size: many; CDR3 length: 13; D gene: TRBD2; J gene: TRBJ2-7; V gene: TRBV12-3/TRBV12-4; CDR3 protein: CASTSSGSYEQYF; CDR3 DNA: TGTGCCAGCACATCTAGCGGGTCGTACGAGCAGTACTTC
clone size: many; CDR3 length: 15; D gene: NA; J gene: TRBJ2-1; V gene: TRBV5-1; CDR3 protein: CASSLGESGYNEQFF; CDR3 DNA: TGCGCCAGCAGCTTAGGGGAGAGCGGCTACAATGAGCAGTTCTTC
clone size: NA; CDR3 length: 13; D gene: NA; J gene: TRBJ2-7; V gene: TRBV27; CDR3 protein: CVSSSHPRGEQYF; CDR3 DNA: TGTGTCAGCAGTTCACATCCCCGGGGCGAGCAGTACTTC
clone size: many; CDR3 length: 13; D gene: NA; J gene: TRBJ1-1; V gene: TRBV27; CDR3 protein: CASSFQGPTEAFF; CDR3 DNA: TGTGCCAGCAGTTTCCAAGGGCCCACTGAAGCTTTCTTT
clone size: many; CDR3 length: 18; D gene: TRBD2; J gene: TRBJ2-3; V gene: TRBV11-2; CDR3 protein: CASSRTPTSGSLVDTQYF; CDR3 DNA: TGTGCCAGCAGCCGAACCCCAACTAGCGGGAGTTTGGTAGATACGCAGTATTTT
clone size: few; CDR3 length: 15; D gene: TRBD2; J gene: TRBJ2-5; V gene: TRBV29-1; CDR3 protein: CSVRTSGFPQETQYF; CDR3 DNA: TGCAGCGTGCGGACTAGCGGGTTCCCTCAAGAGACCCAGTACTTC
clone size: many; CDR3 length: 13; D gene: NA; J gene: TRBJ1-1; V gene: TRBV20-1; CDR3 protein: CSARRGKYTEAFF; CDR3 DNA: TGCAGTGCGAGAAGGGGGAAATACACTGAAGCTTTCTTT
clone size: few; CDR3 length: 14; D gene: NA; J gene: TRBJ2-1; V gene: TRBV30; CDR3 protein: CAWSVGVLGNEQFF; CDR3 DNA: TGTGCCTGGAGTGTCGGGGTCCTGGGCAATGAGCAGTTCTTC
clone size: once; CDR3 length: 14; D gene: NA; J gene: TRBJ1-1; V gene: TRBV7-9; CDR3 protein: CANSLDSSNTEAFF; CDR3 DNA: TGTGCCAACAGCTTAGACTCTAGCAACACTGAAGCTTTCTTT
clone size: many; CDR3 length: 14; D gene: NA; J gene: TRBJ2-2; V gene: TRBV4-2; CDR3 protein: CASSQVGSTGELFF; CDR3 DNA: TGTGCCAGCAGCCAAGTGGGGTCCACCGGGGAGCTGTTTTTT
clone size: many; CDR3 length: 14; D gene: NA; J gene: TRBJ1-3; V gene: TRBV7-2; CDR3 protein: CASSPTASGNTIYF; CDR3 DNA: TGTGCCAGCAGCCCGACAGCCTCTGGAAACACCATATATTTT
clone size: once; CDR3 length: 15; D gene: NA; J gene: TRBJ1-2; V gene: TRBV12-5; CDR3 protein: CASGFPGIRRYGYTF; CDR3 DNA: TGTGCTAGTGGTTTCCCCGGGATCAGACGCTATGGCTACACCTTC
clone size: NA; CDR3 length: 14; D gene: NA; J gene: TRBJ1-2; V gene: TRBV4-3; CDR3 protein: CTSSRDSGGYGYTF; CDR3 DNA: TGCACCAGCAGCCGAGACTCCGGTGGCTATGGCTACACCTTC
clone size: many; CDR3 length: 13; D gene: TRBD1; J gene: TRBJ2-3; V gene: TRBV20-1; CDR3 protein: CRAEDRGTDTQYF; CDR3 DNA: TGCAGGGCCGAGGACAGGGGAACGGATACGCAGTATTTT
clone size: NA; CDR3 length: 15; D gene: TRBD2; J gene: TRBJ2-7; V gene: TRBV6-5; CDR3 protein: CASSYWAGGGHEQYF; CDR3 DNA: TGTGCCAGCAGTTACTGGGCGGGAGGAGGCCACGAGCAGTACTTC
clone size: NA; CDR3 length: 12; D gene: NA; J gene: TRBJ2-1; V gene: TRBV11-3; CDR3 protein: CASSILINEQFF; CDR3 DNA: TGTGCCAGCAGCATATTGATAAATGAGCAGTTCTTC
clone size: many; CDR3 length: 15; D gene: NA; J gene: TRBJ2-3; V gene: TRBV12-3/TRBV12-4; CDR3 protein: CASTPKAGRTDTQYF; CDR3 DNA: TGTGCCAGCACCCCCAAGGCGGGACGCACAGATACGCAGTATTTT
clone size: many; CDR3 length: 14; D gene: NA; J gene: TRBJ1-5; V gene: TRBV12-3/TRBV12-4; CDR3 protein: CASSLAGGNQPQHF; CDR3 DNA: TGTGCCAGCAGTTTAGCGGGGGGCAATCAGCCCCAGCATTTT
clone size: many; CDR3 length: 16; D gene: NA; J gene: TRBJ2-1; V gene: TRBV5-1; CDR3 protein: CASSLAGGLSYNEQFF; CDR3 DNA: TGCGCCAGCAGCTTGGCCGGGGGGCTTTCCTACAATGAGCAGTTCTTC
clone size: many; CDR3 length: 15; D gene: TRBD1; J gene: TRBJ2-7; V gene: TRBV5-4; CDR3 protein: CASSSLDGTAYEQYF; CDR3 DNA: TGTGCCAGCAGCTCCCTTGACGGGACAGCCTACGAGCAGTACTTC
clone size: many; CDR3 length: 14; D gene: NA; J gene: TRBJ2-1; V gene: TRBV6-5; CDR3 protein: CASSYWTSNNEQFF; CDR3 DNA: TGTGCCAGCAGTTACTGGACTTCTAACAATGAGCAGTTCTTC
clone size: many; CDR3 length: 13; D gene: NA; J gene: TRBJ1-2; V gene: TRBV9; CDR3 protein: CASSFRVNYGYTF; CDR3 DNA: TGTGCCAGCAGCTTCAGGGTGAACTATGGCTACACCTTC
clone size: many; CDR3 length: 15; D gene: NA; J gene: TRBJ1-1; V gene: TRBV29-1; CDR3 protein: CSVAPDRSGDTEAFF; CDR3 DNA: TGCAGCGTTGCCCCGGACAGATCGGGGGACACTGAAGCTTTCTTT
clone size: many; CDR3 length: 13; D gene: TRBD1; J gene: TRBJ1-2; V gene: TRBV20-1; CDR3 protein: CSARDRQGIDYTF; CDR3 DNA: TGCAGTGCTAGAGATCGACAGGGCATCGACTACACCTTC
clone size: many; CDR3 length: 13; D gene: NA; J gene: TRBJ2-2; V gene: TRBV7-8; CDR3 protein: CASSYSAAGELFF; CDR3 DNA: TGTGCCAGCAGCTACTCAGCCGCCGGGGAGCTGTTTTTT
clone size: NA; CDR3 length: 19; D gene: TRBD2; J gene: TRBJ2-7; V gene: TRBV3-1; CDR3 protein: CASSPETSGRRPRPYEQYF; CDR3 DNA: TGTGCCAGCTCCCCCGAGACTAGCGGGAGGAGACCTAGGCCCTACGAGCAGTACTTC
clone size: many; CDR3 length: 15; D gene: NA; J gene: TRBJ2-3; V gene: TRBV5-6; CDR3 protein: CASSPMGAVTDTQYF; CDR3 DNA: TGTGCCAGCAGCCCCATGGGGGCGGTCACAGATACGCAGTATTTT
clone size: many; CDR3 length: 16; D gene: TRBD1; J gene: TRBJ2-7; V gene: TRBV6-5; CDR3 protein: CASSYTGQKNSYEQYF; CDR3 DNA: TGTGCCAGCAGTTACACGGGACAGAAAAACTCCTACGAGCAGTACTTC